This T cell receptor beta chain came from a study of shared clonotypes between healthy human individuals. Regarding the study as a whole: Enrolling few donors narrowed the genetic and exposure-history diversity that was represented. At large depth, rarefaction still showed sorted-subset sequencing to be incomplete.

With respect to this clone: Its target is unknown.

Using immunoSEQ multiplex PCR, the repertoire was profiled, and TCRdb retains in-frame clones only, with some absent. Of millions of clones listed, approximately 95% were seen once; the top ten hold 0.3% to 0.4%. From germline, CDR1 is MNHNS and CDR2 SASEGT. Germline trimming cut 1 base from V and 7 bases from J; bases unmatched to any gene: 8. The CDR3 runs 15 residues. Both subsets, CD45RA+ naive and CD45RA-negative memory, were split from the CD4+ cells. This clonotype was sampled from a man younger than 35 in good health. Some clones in this sample may be carry-over from other donors' samples. This sequence joins TRBV6-1 and TRBJ1-2, with 8 bases lining up with TRBD1. Source material: naive CD4+ T cells from PBMCs. Subset of the sample: CD45RA+ positively selected. CDR3 nucleotide sequence: TGTGCCAGCAGTGAAGGGAGCAGGGGGCGCAGTGGCTACACCTTC. The encoded protein is CASSEGSRGRSGYTF.